The 27 T cell receptor beta chains given below trace back to one sample, sequenced in a study of T cell repertoires in cytomegalovirus infection. Antigen specificity for these receptors is unknown. In TCRdb, the reads were re-called with MiXCR into one record per CDR3 protein. The sample holds some 590,000 distinct CDR3 sequences, 35% to 50% seen once. Here the sequenced sample was cultured PBMCs, taken from culture after CMV antigen stimulation. Receptors originate from a human donor in good health (CMV status not recorded). Some clones in this sample may be carry-over from other donors' samples.

This clonotype was recorded a few times. This chain uses TRBV7-2 with TRBJ2-3; D may match TRBD1 or TRBD2 (5 bases each). Looked up from germline, CDR1 is SGHTA and CDR2 is FQGNSA. Trimming removed 0 bases from V and 11 bases from J, with 12 bases in between. The CDR3 totals 13 residues. This CDR3 is CASSLAQGDGQYF. The CDR3 nucleotides are TGTGCCAGCAGCTTAGCGCAGGGAGATGGGCAGTATTTT.

The chain recombines TRBV7-4 with TRBJ2-7, with a tentative D call TRBD2 (6 bases). Germline V gene sequence: CDR1 SGHVT, CDR2 SQSDAQ. The CDR3 contains 15 residues. The V gene lost 3 bases and the J gene lost 0 bases, with 12 bases spanning the gap. The CDR3 spells CASSFPPGDSYEQYF. The CDR3 DNA follows: TGTGCCAGCAGCTTTCCGCCGGGAGACTCCTACGAGCAGTACTTC.

The chain uses TRBV6-6 and TRBJ2-4; D may be TRBD1 or TRBD2 (5 bases each). Germline V lookup: CDR1 MNHNY, CDR2 SVGAGI (reference sequence). The CDR3 length is 14 residues. Trimming took 5 bases from V and 8 from J, leaving 16 bases between them. CDR3 coding DNA: TGTGCCAGCAGTATGGGACCCGCAGTAGACATTCAGTACTTC. It encodes CASSMGPAVDIQYF.

This clonotype was counted once. The rearrangement joins TRBV7-9 to TRBJ2-7; D might be TRBD1 (6 bases). CDR1 and CDR2 (germline): SEHNR, FQNEAQ (reference sequence). With 5 bases removed from V and 1 base from J, the gap between germline ends came to 18 bases. The CDR3 covers 16 residues. CDR3 bases: TGTGCCAGCAGCCTAAAACAGGGAATTGAATCCTACGAGCAGTACTTC. It yields the protein CASSLKQGIESYEQYF.

The chain uses TRBV15 and TRBJ1-5; D unresolved. The CDR3 is 10 amino acids. Trimming stripped 10 bases from V and 3 bases from J, with 4 bases between. CDR1 and CDR2 from the germline V gene are LNHNV and YYDKDF (reference sequence). This chain's CDR3 is CASNNQPQHF. The CDR3 DNA reads as TGTGCCAGTAACAATCAGCCCCAGCATTTT.

The chain uses TRBV4-1 and TRBJ2-7, with 10 bases that match TRBD2. Per germline, CDR1 MGHRA and CDR2 YSYEKL. With V trimmed by 4 bases and J by 2 bases, 11 bases remained unmatched. The CDR3 contains 17 residues. CDR3 loop: CASSRAWASGGTYEQYF. CDR3 bases: TGCGCCAGCAGCCGAGCATGGGCTAGCGGGGGAACCTACGAGCAGTACTTC.

The chain uses TRBV7-2 and TRBJ2-7, with TRBD2 identical over 12 bases. This CDR3 region has 15 residues. After removal of 4 bases from V and 4 bases from J, the junction contained 5 bases not matched to a gene. Germline loops: CDR1 SGHTA, CDR2 FQGNSA. Here the CDR3 reads CASSSLAGGLYEQYF. Written as DNA, the CDR3 is TGTGCCAGCAGCTCTCTAGCGGGGGGGTTGTACGAGCAGTACTTC.

The V and J genes are TRBV7-2 and TRBJ2-1; 10 bases fit TRBD2. The length of the CDR3 is 16 residues. J gave up 3 bases and V 7 bases, and 9 bases lay outside the gene matches. CDR1 and CDR2 from the germline V gene are SGHTA and FQGNSA. CDR3 sequence: CASNSLSGRFYNEQFF. The DNA of the CDR3 is TGTGCCAGCAACTCCCTTAGCGGGAGGTTCTACAATGAGCAGTTCTTC.

The V call is TRBV10-3, the J call TRBJ2-7; TRBD1 might be the D (6 bases). This CDR3 has 14 residues. Germline lookup yields CDR1 ENHRY and CDR2 SYGVKD. Trimming removed 6 bases at V and 5 bases at J, with 17 bases between. This CDR3 reads CAISRDTRWNEQYF. Written as DNA, the CDR3 is TGTGCCATCAGCCGGGACACCCGTTGGAACGAGCAGTACTTC.

This rearrangement joins TRBV6-2 or TRBV6-3 to TRBJ2-7; 7 bases line up with TRBD1. CDR1 MNHEY and CDR2 SVGEGT come from the germline V gene. The CDR3 has 12 amino acids. V gave up 7 bases and J gave up 2 bases; unmatched junction bases: 2. CDR3 sequence reads: CASTDRAYEQYF. The CDR3 nucleotides are TGTGCCAGCACTGACAGGGCCTACGAGCAGTACTTC.

This chain links TRBV7-4 with TRBJ1-5; D unclear. The CDR3 is 17 amino acids. The V and J ends lost 3 bases and 2 bases respectively, with 17 bases between them. Germline loops: CDR1 SGHVT, CDR2 SQSDAQ. The CDR3 DNA reads as TGTGCCAGCAGCTTCGAGCCACCCGGCTCTGGCAATCAGCCCCAGCATTTT. It codes for CASSFEPPGSGNQPQHF.

This clonotype was detected a few times. J is TRBJ2-3 and V is TRBV7-2; 10 bases fit TRBD2. From germline, CDR1 is SGHTA and CDR2 FQGNSA. This CDR3 region has 16 residues. V trimming: 2 bases; J trimming: 4 bases; junction bases outside the gene matches: 6. DNA for the CDR3: TGTGCCAGCAGCTTAATGGCTAGCGGGAGTGCAGATACGCAGTATTTT. Protein sequence: CASSLMASGSADTQYF.

The chain links TRBV20-1 to TRBJ2-4; 8 nucleotides align to TRBD2. The CDR3 has 16 residues. Germline values: CDR1 DFQATT, CDR2 SNEGSKA (reference sequence). Unmatched junction bases numbered 9, after V lost 2 bases and J lost 3 bases. CDR3 in amino acids: CSARRWREADKNIQYF. The CDR3 nucleotides read TGCAGTGCTAGAAGGTGGCGGGAGGCCGACAAAAACATTCAGTACTTC.

The chain recombines TRBV4-1 with TRBJ2-3, with D perhaps given as TRBD1 or TRBD2 (6 bases each). Germline V CDR1 and CDR2: MGHRA, YSYEKL. The CDR3 contains 16 residues. V lost 0 bases, J lost 2 bases, and 12 bases lay in between. The CDR3 DNA is TGCGCCAGCAGCCAAGATCTGAGGGGGGTCACAGATACGCAGTATTTT. Protein product: CASSQDLRGVTDTQYF.

The rearrangement links TRBV12-3 or TRBV12-4 to TRBJ1-3; D not certain. V was trimmed by 8 bases and J by 0 bases, leaving 14 bases between them. The CDR3 is made up of 15 amino acids. The CDR3 protein is CASRKELISGNTIYF. The CDR3 DNA sequence: TGTGCCAGCCGCAAGGAGCTCATCTCTGGAAACACCATATATTTT.

The chain employs TRBV5-1 and TRBJ2-7, with D perhaps TRBD1 or TRBD2 (6 bases each). Germline lookup yields CDR1 SGHRS and CDR2 YFSETQ. This CDR3 comprises 14 residues. V was pared by 4 bases and J by 3 bases, with 14 bases between. Here the CDR3 reads CASSVDGGGYEQYF. The CDR3 nucleotides are TGCGCCAGCAGCGTGGACGGGGGCGGCTACGAGCAGTACTTC.

This clonotype was observed a handful of times. The J gene is TRBJ1-2, the V gene TRBV6-1; D possibly corresponds to TRBD1 (5 bases). Trimming removed 0 bases from V and 8 bases from J, with 7 bases in between. The CDR3 sequence is 12 residues long. Germline CDR1 MNHNS, CDR2 SASEGT. The CDR3 region is CASSEAGDGYTF. As DNA, the CDR3 is TGTGCCAGCAGTGAAGCCGGGGACGGCTACACCTTC.

This sequence joins TRBV6-6 and TRBJ1-1; D is ambiguous. The CDR3 loop spans 15 amino acids. V shed 0 bases and J shed 0 bases, with 8 bases lying between them. In germline, CDR1 is MNHNY, CDR2 SVGAGI (reference sequence). The CDR3: CASSYSPLMNTEAFF. The DNA of the CDR3 is TGTGCCAGCAGTTACTCCCCGCTCATGAACACTGAAGCTTTCTTT.

The chain links TRBV4-1 to TRBJ1-1; D gene unclear. The CDR3 runs 15 residues. Germline V gene lookup returns CDR1 MGHRA and CDR2 YSYEKL. The V gene lost 0 bases and the J gene lost 8 bases, with 16 bases spanning the gap. The CDR3 DNA reads TGCGCCAGCAGCCAAGACGATGGTGGGTGGCGAGAAGCTTTCTTT. Translation: CASSQDDGGWREAFF.

This clonotype was recorded a few times. This sequence joins TRBV4-3 and TRBJ2-5; no clear D. Germline V lookup: CDR1 LGHNA, CDR2 YSLEER. Trimming removed 1 base at V and 4 bases at J, with 7 bases between. The CDR3 has 13 residues. This chain's CDR3 is CASSQGHGETQYF. The CDR3 DNA follows: TGCGCCAGCAGCCAAGGCCACGGAGAGACCCAGTACTTC.

This clonotype has more than one count but fewer than ten. The V call is TRBV6-2 or TRBV6-3, the J call TRBJ1-1; the D is unclear. CDR3 size: 13 residues. Trimming removed 7 bases at V and 5 bases at J, with 14 bases between. The germline V gene encodes CDR1 MNHEY and CDR2 SVGEGT. The CDR3 region has the DNA TGTGCCAGCACCCCGTTTTTGTCGACTGAAGCTTTCTTT. It encodes CASTPFLSTEAFF.

The V gene is TRBV20-1, the J gene TRBJ1-1; no definite D call. V lost 1 base and J lost 3, with 6 bases in between. This CDR3 is 12 amino acids long. Germline V gives CDR1 DFQATT, CDR2 SNEGSKA (reference sequence). Here the CDR3 reads CSARGGYTEAFF. The DNA of the CDR3 is TGCAGTGCTAGAGGGGGTTACACTGAAGCTTTCTTT.

This clonotype has only a few counts. The chain couples TRBV7-2 to TRBJ2-7; weak D call: TRBD2 (6 bases). Deletions cut 3 bases from V and 4 bases from J, with 22 bases between. The length of the CDR3 is 17 residues. Germline values: CDR1 SGHTA, CDR2 FQGNSA. The CDR3 here is CASSFRAGPGRAYEQYF. CDR3 nucleotides: TGTGCCAGCAGCTTCCGGGCGGGGCCAGGACGCGCTTACGAGCAGTACTTC.

This sequence joins TRBV5-4 and TRBJ2-5, with D maybe TRBD1 (6 bases). The CDR3 covers 15 residues. Trimming removed 3 bases at V and 1 base at J, with 13 bases between. The germline V gene has CDR1 SGHNT and CDR2 YYREEE (reference sequence). The CDR3 DNA sequence: TGTGCCAGCAGCTCCGGCCGGACAGCCCAAGAGACCCAGTACTTC. Translated, it gives CASSSGRTAQETQYF.

The chain is built from TRBV28 and TRBJ1-1; 8 nucleotides agree with TRBD1. V was pared by 4 bases and J by 5 bases, with 12 bases of the junction left unmatched. This CDR3 spans 16 amino acids. Germline V gene sequence: CDR1 MDHEN, CDR2 SYDVKM. The CDR3 nucleotides read TGTGCCAGCAGTTCCGGGACAGGACACGGGGGGACTGAAGCTTTCTTT. Amino acid sequence: CASSSGTGHGGTEAFF.

This clonotype was counted between two and nine times. This sequence joins TRBV7-2 and TRBJ2-7; 7 nucleotides match TRBD2. This CDR3 comprises 14 residues. Trimming at V came to 6 bases and at J to 0 bases, leaving 5 bases not matched to a gene. CDR1 and CDR2 from the germline V gene are SGHTA and FQGNSA. CDR3 nucleotide sequence: TGTGCCAGCAGGGACTCGGGGGGCTCCTACGAGCAGTACTTC. As protein: CASRDSGGSYEQYF.

This clonotype was detected only a few times. V and J are TRBV7-6 and TRBJ2-7, with D uncertain. Germline-derived CDR1 and CDR2 are SGHVS and FNYEAQ. V gave up 1 base and J gave up 6 bases, with 10 bases separating them. The CDR3 contains 13 residues. CDR3 sequence (DNA): TGTGCCAGCAGCTTAGGGTCCCCTGGCGAGCAGTACTTC. Amino acid sequence: CASSLGSPGEQYF.